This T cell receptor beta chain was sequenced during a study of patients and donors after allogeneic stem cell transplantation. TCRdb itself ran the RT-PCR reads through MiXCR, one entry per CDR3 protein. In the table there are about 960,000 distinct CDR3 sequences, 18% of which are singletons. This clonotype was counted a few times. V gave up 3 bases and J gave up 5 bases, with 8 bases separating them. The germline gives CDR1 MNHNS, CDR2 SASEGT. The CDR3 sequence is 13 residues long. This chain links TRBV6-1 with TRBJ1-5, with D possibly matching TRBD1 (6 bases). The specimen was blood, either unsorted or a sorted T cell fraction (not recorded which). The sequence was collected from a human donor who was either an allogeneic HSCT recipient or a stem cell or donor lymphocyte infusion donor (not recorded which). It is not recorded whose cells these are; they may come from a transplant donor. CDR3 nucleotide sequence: TGTGCCAGCAGTGATGGGGGGCATCAGCCCCAGCATTTT. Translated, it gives CASSDGGHQPQHF.